The source of this TCR beta chain is a study of T cells in Graves' hyperthyroidism and ophthalmopathy. Findings and limits, study-wide: Model output signaled ophthalmopathy a median roughly 6.5 months ahead of onset.

From RNA transcripts, TCR beta CDR3 regions were amplified. The HTBI primer set was used in a first-round RT-PCR of the TCR CDR3. MiXCR, applied by TCRdb to the multiplex PCR reads, yields one record per CDR3 protein. The data show some 720,000 distinct CDR3 sequences, about 16% seen once. The V end was cut by 4 bases, the J end by 4 bases, with 11 bases between. Germline CDR1 and CDR2: SEHNR and FQNEAQ (reference sequence). The CDR3 is 13 residues long. This clonotype showed up many times. Its antigen remains unknown. Sequencing was performed on blood. The TCR was taken from a man younger than 35 with Graves' hyperthyroidism. The chain couples TRBV7-9 to TRBJ2-7; the D is unclear. CDR3 sequence (DNA): TGTGCCAGCAGCTCGGAGATCTTTTACGAGCAGTACTTC. It yields the protein CASSSEIFYEQYF. The full variable domain, its missing parts supplied by reference TRBV7-9 and TRBJ2-7, is DTGVSQNPRHKITKRGQNVTFRCDPISEHNRLYWYRQTLGQGPEFLTYFQNEAQLEKSRLLSDRFSAERPKGSFSTLEIQRTEQGDSAMYLCASSSEIFYEQYFGPGTRLTVT.